The 18 T cell receptor beta chains below were found in one sample sequenced in a study of blood T cells in healthy people across ages. A second 7 to 11 cycle PCR used barcoded and J-beta primers. TCRdb independently ran MiXCR on the 5' RACE reads; one entry per CDR3 protein. The sample carries 700,000 to 800,000 distinct CDR3 sequences, about 42% recorded once. The specimen was blood. These receptors were taken from a woman aged 55 to 70 in good health.

The sample holds a few counts of this clonotype. The V and J genes are TRBV7-3 and TRBJ2-3, with 7 bases lining up with TRBD1. The V segment lost 1 base and the J segment 1 base; nucleotides outside the gene matches: 5. The CDR3 has 16 residues. Per the germline V gene, CDR1 is SGHTA and CDR2 is FQGTGA. The CDR3 here is CASSLSPGGGTDTQYF. CDR3 coding DNA: TGTGCCAGCAGCTTAAGTCCAGGGGGTGGCACAGATACGCAGTATTTT.

This clonotype showed up just once. This chain joins TRBV5-5 and TRBJ1-1; no reliable D call. The CDR3 runs 14 residues. The germline gives CDR1 SGHKS, CDR2 YYEKEE (reference sequence). The V and J ends lost 5 bases and 5 bases respectively, with 16 bases between them. CDR3 sequence reads: CASSRLGSKTEAFF. The CDR3 DNA is TGTGCCAGCAGTAGACTGGGTTCTAAGACTGAAGCTTTCTTT. Full variable domain (missing parts from reference TRBV5-5 and TRBJ1-1): DAGVTQSPTHLIKTRGQQVTLRCSPISGHKSVSWYQQVLGQGPQFIFQYYEKEERGRGNFPDRFSARQFPNYSSELNVNALLLGDSALYLCASSRLGSKTEAFFGQGTRLTVV.

This clonotype was detected only a few times. CDR3 sequence: CASNSVGGYTF. DNA for the CDR3: TGTGCCAGCAACTCCGTCGGGGGCTACACCTTC. The chain carries TRBV9 and TRBJ1-2; no reliable D call. Germline V lookup: CDR1 SGDLS, CDR2 YYNGEE. This CDR3 spans 11 amino acids. Trimming stripped 6 bases from V and 8 bases from J, with 11 bases between.

The chain is built from TRBV10-3 and TRBJ2-3; D is unresolved. Trimming pared 7 bases from V and 2 bases from J, leaving 10 bases between. Looked up from germline, CDR1 is ENHRY and CDR2 is SYGVKD. The CDR3 is made up of 13 amino acids. The CDR3 loop is CAIMGSNTDTQYF. The CDR3 region has the DNA TGTGCCATCATGGGCAGCAACACAGATACGCAGTATTTT.

The chain employs TRBV30 and TRBJ2-1, with TRBD2 identical over 7 bases. Looked up from germline, CDR1 is GTSNPN and CDR2 is SVGIG (reference sequence). The CDR3 is made up of 15 amino acids. V shed 4 bases, J shed 7 bases, and the junction held 13 bases outside the gene matches. CDR3 sequence reads: CAWTYGWGGSNEQFF. CDR3 in DNA: TGTGCCTGGACTTATGGGTGGGGGGGGTCGAATGAGCAGTTCTTC. The full variable domain, rest sourced from reference TRBV30 and TRBJ2-1, is SQTIHQWPATLVQPVGSPLSLECTVEGTSNPNLYWYRQAAGRGLQLLFYSVGIGQISSEVPQNLSASRPQDRQFILSSKKLLLSDSGFYLCAWTYGWGGSNEQFFGPGTRLTVL.

In this sample, this clonotype turned up many times. The chain joins TRBV29-1 to TRBJ2-7; a possible D gene is TRBD2 (6 bases). This CDR3 contains 15 residues. Germline-derived CDR1 and CDR2 are SQVTM and ANQGSEA. V shed 4 bases and J shed 3 bases, with 19 bases lying between them. CDR3 bases: TGCAGCGTTGGGGAGTTCAGCGGGCCACTCTACGAGCAGTACTTC. Translation gives CSVGEFSGPLYEQYF.

The chain carries TRBV29-1 and TRBJ1-5; TRBD1 matches 10 bases. CDR1 is SQVTM and CDR2 is ANQGSEA in the germline V gene. V lost 7 bases and J lost 7; bases outside the gene matches: 7. There are 13 residues in the CDR3. Here the CDR3 DNA reads TGCAGCGGTGGGACAGGGGAGTGGCAGCCCCAGCATTTT. Its protein is CSGGTGEWQPQHF.

The CDR3 region is CSARVPPSNEQYF. As DNA, the CDR3 is TGCAGTGCTAGAGTGCCCCCCAGCAATGAGCAGTACTTC. The genes are TRBV20-1 and TRBJ2-7, with D uncertain. The ends were cut back, 1 base at V and 7 bases at J, with 14 bases in the middle. The V gene's germline CDR1 is DFQATT and CDR2 SNEGSKA (reference sequence). This CDR3 spans 13 amino acids.

Details on this clonotype: One junction end disagrees with the germline gene, perhaps due to a read error. The chain is built from TRBV20-1 and TRBJ1-1; tentative D call: TRBD1 (5 bases). The CDR3 covers 15 residues. Germline V gives CDR1 DFQATT, CDR2 SNEGSKA (reference sequence). This CDR3 is CGAREPQGVGTEAFF. CDR3 nucleotide sequence: TGCGGTGCTAGAGAACCCCAGGGAGTCGGCACTGAAGCTTTCTTT.

The chain recombines TRBV7-6 with TRBJ2-1; 7 bases map to TRBD1. Germline CDR1 is SGHVS and CDR2 is FNYEAQ. The CDR3 is 16 residues long. Trimming removed 1 base from V and 3 bases from J; junction bases left unmatched: 6. For the CDR3, the DNA is TGTGCCAGCAGCTTAGAGGGGGCCGTAAACTACAATGAGCAGTTCTTC. Its protein product is CASSLEGAVNYNEQFF. Full variable domain (remainder filled in from reference TRBV7-6 and TRBJ2-1): GAGVSQSPRYKVTKRGQDVALRCDPISGHVSLYWYRQALGQGPEFLTYFNYEAQQDKSGLPNDRFSAERPEGSISTLTIQRTEQRDSAMYRCASSLEGAVNYNEQFFGPGTRLTVL.

V gene TRBV3-1 combines with J gene TRBJ2-5, with D perhaps TRBD2 (5 bases). Per the germline V gene, CDR1 is LGHDT and CDR2 is YNNKEL (reference sequence). Deletions cut 7 bases from V and 11 bases from J, with 23 bases between. The CDR3 totals 14 residues. For the CDR3, the DNA is TGTGCCAGCACCGAGGGATGGTCGGGGAATGAGCAGTACTTC. Its translation is CASTEGWSGNEQYF.

This clonotype was counted many times. The J gene is TRBJ2-1, the V gene TRBV2; 7 nucleotides match TRBD2. The trim removed 7 bases at V and 11 bases at J, leaving 17 bases unmatched. This CDR3 has 15 amino acids. Germline lookup yields CDR1 SNHLY and CDR2 FYNNEI. In DNA form, the CDR3 reads TGTGCCAGCAAGAGGGTTGCGGGGGATTCCAGTCAGCAGTTCTTC. Its protein product is CASKRVAGDSSQQFF.

This clonotype has a handful of counts. This chain links TRBV28 with TRBJ2-4; 8 nucleotides agree with TRBD2. V was clipped by 1 base and J by 13 bases; unmatched bases: 12. Germline V gene data show CDR1 as MDHEN and CDR2 as SYDVKM. This CDR3 has 15 residues. CDR3 in amino acids: CASSLLTGGPKEQYF. CDR3 nucleotide sequence: TGTGCCAGCAGTTTATTGACGGGAGGGCCTAAAGAGCAGTACTTC.

The chain carries TRBV6-2 or TRBV6-3 and TRBJ2-5; D is perhaps TRBD2 (6 bases). Germline lookup yields CDR1 MNHEY and CDR2 SVGEGT. The length of the CDR3 is 14 residues. V lost 6 bases and J lost 11, with 22 bases in between. CDR3 DNA sequence: TGTGCCAGCAGACTCGTCAGCGGAGGGGATGAGCAGTACTTC. It encodes CASRLVSGGDEQYF.

The CDR3 region is CASSPPLTSGVYNEQFF. CDR3 coding DNA: TGTGCCAGCTCACCACCTCTAACTAGCGGGGTGTACAATGAGCAGTTCTTC. The chain employs TRBV18 and TRBJ2-1; 10 bases are shared with TRBD2. V lost 0 bases to trimming and J lost 4 bases; unmatched junction nucleotides: 6. CDR3 length: 17 residues. Germline values: CDR1 KGHSH, CDR2 LQKENI.

This clonotype was seen only a few times. The CDR3 DNA sequence: TGTGCCAGCAGCTTAGGGCAGCCCGGGGGGATGAACACTGAAGCTTTCTTT. Translation: CASSLGQPGGMNTEAFF. This chain links TRBV7-9 with TRBJ1-1; TRBD1 might be the D (5 bases). This CDR3 spans 17 amino acids. CDR1 is SEHNR, CDR2 FQNEAQ, per germline (reference sequence). The V gene lost 1 base and the J gene lost 0 bases, with 15 bases spanning the gap. Together with reference TRBV7-9 and TRBJ1-1, the CDR3 gives the full variable domain: DTGVSQNPRHKITKRGQNVTFRCDPISEHNRLYWYRQTLGQGPEFLTYFQNEAQLEKSRLLSDRFSAERPKGSFSTLEIQRTEQGDSAMYLCASSLGQPGGMNTEAFFGQGTRLTVV.

The V call is TRBV9, the J call TRBJ2-5; D could derive from TRBD1 or TRBD2 (6 bases each). The J call is in doubt because the DNA end fits TRBJ2-1 better. Germline V gives CDR1 SGDLS, CDR2 YYNGEE. This CDR3 has 17 residues. This CDR3 is CASSVEGDEFGKETQFF. The CDR3 nucleotides are TGTGCCAGCAGCGTGGAGGGGGACGAATTTGGTAAAGAGACCCAGTTCTTC.

Here the CDR3 reads CASSDRPVRGSPLHF. As DNA, the CDR3 is TGTGCCAGCAGCGACCGTCCGGTTAGGGGATCACCCCTCCACTTT. The chain uses TRBV9 and TRBJ1-6; tentatively, D is TRBD1 (5 bases). V dropped 3 bases and J dropped 10 bases, with 17 bases sitting between them. Germline V gives CDR1 SGDLS, CDR2 YYNGEE. The CDR3 length is 15 residues.